This T cell receptor (beta chain) is from a study of cytotoxic CD8 clonotypes in ibrutinib-treated CLL. Profiling relied on immunoSEQ multiplex PCR, and the TCRdb table lists in-frame clones only, not all of them. The data hold about 300,000 clones, with 60% to 80% observed a single time. CDR1 and CDR2 from the germline V gene are MGHRA and YSYEKL. The CDR3 extends over 14 amino acids. The junction had 5 bases not matched to a gene; V was cut back by 0 bases and J by 6 bases. With respect to this clone: What it binds is unknown.

Findings and limits, study-wide: Sampling times differed between sustained-remission and progressing patients.

The clonotype originates from a human donor with chronic lymphocytic leukemia. The chain combines TRBV4-1 with TRBJ2-7; 7 bases fit TRBD1. Sequenced material: PBMCs, taken after 36 months of ibrutinib treatment. In DNA, the CDR3 is TGCGCCAGCAGCCAAGATCCACGACAGGGCGAGCAGTACTTC. Its translation is CASSQDPRQGEQYF.